These 20 T cell receptor beta chains were all obtained from the same sample, sequenced in a study of tumor and adjacent non-tumor tissue in lung cancer. A modified ARM-PCR protocol with three rounds of nested PCR amplified TCRbeta. TCRdb reprocessed the multiplex PCR reads via MiXCR and lists one record per CDR3 protein. The repertoire holds roughly 140,000 distinct CDR3 sequences, with around 65% as singletons. This sample's RNA came from whole unsorted tissue. The sample comprised lung tumor tissue. The origin of the receptors is a man aged 55-75 years with small cell lung cancer.

A word on this clonotype: A much more abundant neighbour one base away suggests this may be a read error. This chain connects TRBV20-1 to TRBJ1-1; D not certain. There are 12 residues in the CDR3. Per germline, CDR1 DFQATT and CDR2 SNEGSKA (reference sequence). V was cut by 0 bases and J by 6 bases, with 8 bases left in between. The CDR3 sequence: CSARDRDSEAFF. CDR3 coding DNA: TGCAGTGCTAGAGACCGGGATTCTGAAGCTTTCTTT.

About this clonotype: This may arise from a read error, as a much more abundant clone is one base away. This rearrangement joins TRBV20-1 to TRBJ1-4; D is unclear. The germline V gene has CDR1 DFQATT and CDR2 SNEGSKA (reference sequence). The CDR3 spans 15 residues. The CDR3 sequence: CSVRAYGLDGEKLFF. CDR3 bases: TGCAGTGTTAGAGCTTACGGACTGGATGGCGAAAAACTGTTTTTT.

Points on this clonotype: This clone may be a read error of a much larger clone one base away. The rearrangement joins TRBV20-1 to TRBJ2-3; TRBD2 matches at 10 bases. The CDR3 is 18 residues long. The germline gives CDR1 DFQATT, CDR2 SNEGSKA (reference sequence). The CDR3 loop reads CSARVSLGSSGSPDTKYF. DNA for the CDR3: TGCAGTGCTAGAGTCTCTCTAGGTTCTAGCGGGAGCCCAGATACGAAGTATTTT.

A note on this clonotype: Possible read error: a much larger clone is one base away. The conserved final phenylalanine or tryptophan is absent from the CDR3, which likely points to a read error. The chain uses TRBV6-1 and TRBJ1-5; D possibly corresponds to TRBD1 (5 bases). The germline V gene encodes CDR1 MNHNS and CDR2 SASEGT. Trimming took 2 bases from V and 13 from J, leaving 12 bases between them. CDR3 length: 12 amino acids. This CDR3 is CASSEWDLPQHY. The DNA of the CDR3 is TGTGCCAGCAGTGAATGGGACCTCCCTCAGCATTAT.

A word on this clonotype: This may be a read error: a much more frequent sequence differs by one nucleotide. The chain joins TRBV2 to TRBJ1-1; D is unresolved. Germline V gene data show CDR1 as SNHLY and CDR2 as FYNNEI. V gave up 7 bases and J gave up 4 bases, with 13 bases separating them. The CDR3 is 13 residues long. The DNA of the CDR3 is TGTGCCAGCACCGGCTTCATGATCACTGAAGCTTTCTTT. It translates to CASTGFMITEAFF.

This clonotype showed up just a few times. The CDR3 here is CASSLTPNIQYF. For the CDR3, the DNA is TGTGCCAGCAGCTTGACTCCGAACATTCAGTACTTC. The genes are TRBV5-6 and TRBJ2-4; D is unresolved. The CDR3 is 12 residues long. V was clipped by 1 base and J by 7 bases, with 6 bases between them. CDR1 SGHDT and CDR2 YYEEEE come from the germline V gene.

This clonotype was counted once. This chain links TRBV12-3 or TRBV12-4 with TRBJ1-4; TRBD1 matches 8 bases. The CDR3 is 14 residues long. V lost 6 bases to trimming and J lost 8 bases; unmatched junction nucleotides: 8. The DNA for the CDR3 is TGTGCCAGCAGCCTCAGGGGGCTGAACGAAAAACTGTTTTTT. It is translated as CASSLRGLNEKLFF.

On this clonotype itself: Germline is not matched at one junction end, which may reflect a read error. This chain uses TRBV5-6 with TRBJ1-1; D is unresolved. The CDR3 totals 13 residues. Germline CDR1 is SGHDT and CDR2 is YYEEEE. As DNA, the CDR3 is TGTGCCAGCAGCTTGCCGCGACTGCCCGTTGGTATCTTT. This sequence encodes CASSLPRLPVGIF.

The sample holds a few counts of this clonotype. The gene calls are TRBV20-1 and TRBJ2-7; TRBD1 agrees at 7 bases. Trimming at V came to 2 bases and at J to 1 base, leaving 14 bases not matched to a gene. Per the germline V gene, CDR1 is DFQATT and CDR2 is SNEGSKA (reference sequence). The CDR3 is made up of 17 amino acids. The CDR3 DNA sequence: TGCAGTGCTAGAACCGAGGGCAGGGGGTCGAATTCCTACGAGCAGTACTTC. It yields the protein CSARTEGRGSNSYEQYF.

This clonotype was counted ten times or more. V and J are TRBV29-1 and TRBJ2-2, with D possibly TRBD2 on 5 matching bases. The CDR3 has 14 residues. Trimming removed 5 bases at V and 0 bases at J, with 10 bases between. Germline V gene sequence: CDR1 SQVTM, CDR2 ANQGSEA. CDR3 protein: CSVSTTSNTGELFF. The DNA for the CDR3 is TGCAGCGTTTCGACTACCTCGAACACCGGGGAGCTGTTTTTT.

Points on this clonotype: This could be a read error, since a much larger clone is one nucleotide away. V and J are TRBV4-2 and TRBJ2-7, with D possibly called TRBD1 or TRBD2 (5 bases each). The CDR3 contains 16 residues. The germline CDR1 and CDR2 sequences are LGHNA and YNFKEQ. The chain's CDR3 is CVSSQDFPGTWDEQYF. The CDR3 DNA reads TGTGTCAGCAGCCAAGATTTTCCGGGGACCTGGGACGAGCAGTACTTC.

In the case of this clonotype: A much larger clone lies one base from this, so it may be a read error. V gene TRBV29-1 combines with J gene TRBJ2-2; possibly TRBD1 for D (6 bases). The germline gives CDR1 SQVTM, CDR2 ANQGSEA. The CDR3 length is 13 residues. The CDR3, as DNA: TGCAGCACGGGACACTCGAACACCGGGGAGATGTTTTTT. Translating gives CSTGHSNTGEMFF.

As to this clonotype: A junction boundary mismatches the germline segment, possibly from a read error. The V and J genes are TRBV20-1 and TRBJ2-2; D is possibly TRBD2 (6 bases). Germline CDR1 DFQATT, CDR2 SNEGSKA (reference sequence). The CDR3 is made up of 13 amino acids. DNA for the CDR3: TGCAGTGCTAGCGGGAGTAACAACGGGGAGCTGTTTTTT. As protein: CSASGSNNGELFF.

Comment on this clonotype: One end of the junction does not line up with germline, which may come from a read error. The chain employs TRBV20-1 and TRBJ2-1; 8 nucleotides align to TRBD2. CDR3 size: 15 residues. Germline CDR1 reads DFQATT; CDR2 reads SNEGSKA (reference sequence). In DNA form, the CDR3 reads TGCAGTGCGTTTCAGGGCGGCGGGAGGAAGAATGAGCACTCCTTC. This codes for CSAFQGGGRKNEHSF.

Turning to this clonotype: The junction shows a germline mismatch at one end, possibly a read error. J is TRBJ2-7 and V is TRBV13; TRBD2 agrees at 11 bases. Germline-derived CDR1 and CDR2 are PRHDT and FYEKMQ (reference sequence). This CDR3 is built from 14 residues. The CDR3, as DNA: TGTACCAGCGGCGTTAGCGGGAGGGCCCACGAGCAGTACTTC. Its protein product is CTSGVSGRAHEQYF.

Remarks on this clonotype: One base away lies a much larger clone, so this may be a sequencing read error. The CDR3 region has the DNA TGTGCCACCAGTGTGGGACAGGGATGGTACAATGAGCAGTTCTTC. Its translation: CATSVGQGWYNEQFF. The chain is built from TRBV24-1 and TRBJ2-1; 9 bases match TRBD1. V was pared by 5 bases and J by 4 bases, with 5 bases of the junction left unmatched. The CDR3 is 15 residues long. Per germline, CDR1 KGHDR and CDR2 SFDVKD.

This clonotype was observed a handful of times. The chain employs TRBV5-1 and TRBJ2-2; 12 bases are shared with TRBD2. Germline values: CDR1 SGHRS, CDR2 YFSETQ. The length of the CDR3 is 17 residues. V was clipped by 3 bases and J by 5 bases; unmatched bases: 8. CDR3 amino acids: CASSSNGLAGLTGELFF. In nucleotides, the CDR3 is TGCGCCAGCAGCTCGAACGGACTAGCGGGATTAACCGGGGAGCTGTTTTTT.

In its sample, this clonotype was seen many times. This sequence joins TRBV20-1 and TRBJ1-1; D uncertain. Trimming left V 2 bases short and J 3 bases short, with 13 bases between. This CDR3 comprises 14 residues. CDR1 DFQATT and CDR2 SNEGSKA come from the germline V gene (reference sequence). CDR3 sequence: CSARSLEGDTEAFF. CDR3 DNA sequence: TGCAGTGCTAGAAGTTTGGAGGGTGACACTGAAGCTTTCTTT.

Notes on this clonotype: A much more abundant neighbour one base away suggests this may be a read error. CDR3 region: CASSLGTSGADTQYF. DNA of the CDR3: TGTGCCAGCAGCCTTGGGACTAGCGGGGCCGATACGCAGTATTTT. The rearrangement joins TRBV5-6 to TRBJ2-3, with TRBD2 matching 13 bases. V was clipped by 4 bases and J by 6 bases; unmatched bases: 5. The CDR3 contains 15 residues. Germline V lookup: CDR1 SGHDT, CDR2 YYEEEE.

As regards this clonotype: The junction differs from germline at one of its ends, possibly a read error. The chain is built from TRBV4-1 and TRBJ2-1, with TRBD2 matching 9 bases. The length of the CDR3 is 17 residues. Germline CDR1 and CDR2: MGHRA and YSYEKL. The CDR3: CTSSQDQSAGGHNEQFF. CDR3 coding DNA: TGCACCAGCAGCCAAGATCAGTCAGCGGGAGGACACAATGAGCAGTTCTTC.